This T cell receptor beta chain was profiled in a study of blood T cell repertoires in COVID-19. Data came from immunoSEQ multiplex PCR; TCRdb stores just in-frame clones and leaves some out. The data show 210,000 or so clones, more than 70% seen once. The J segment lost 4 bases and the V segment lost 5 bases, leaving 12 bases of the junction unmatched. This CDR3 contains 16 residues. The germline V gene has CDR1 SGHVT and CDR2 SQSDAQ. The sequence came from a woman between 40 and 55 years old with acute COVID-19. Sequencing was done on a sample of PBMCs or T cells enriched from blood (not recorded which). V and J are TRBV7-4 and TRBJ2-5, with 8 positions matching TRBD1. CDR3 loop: CASSPCRTGRGETQYF. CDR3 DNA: TGTGCCAGCAGCCCCTGCCGGACAGGGCGCGGAGAGACCCAGTACTTC.